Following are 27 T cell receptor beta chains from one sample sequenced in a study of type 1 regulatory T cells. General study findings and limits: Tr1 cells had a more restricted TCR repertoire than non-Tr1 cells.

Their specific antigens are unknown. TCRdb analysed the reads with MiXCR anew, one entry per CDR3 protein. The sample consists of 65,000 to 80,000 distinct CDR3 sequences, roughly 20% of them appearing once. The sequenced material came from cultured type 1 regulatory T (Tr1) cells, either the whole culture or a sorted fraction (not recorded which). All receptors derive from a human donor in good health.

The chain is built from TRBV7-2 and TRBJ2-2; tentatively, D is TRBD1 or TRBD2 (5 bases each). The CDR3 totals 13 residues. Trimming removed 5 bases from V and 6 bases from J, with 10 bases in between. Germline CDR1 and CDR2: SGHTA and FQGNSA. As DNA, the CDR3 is TGTGCCAGCAGCCGGGACCAATCCGGGGAGCTGTTTTTT. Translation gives CASSRDQSGELFF.

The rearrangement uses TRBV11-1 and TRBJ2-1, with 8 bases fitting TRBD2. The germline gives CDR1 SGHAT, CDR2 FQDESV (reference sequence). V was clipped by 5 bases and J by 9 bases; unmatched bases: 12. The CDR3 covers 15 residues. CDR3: CASSPSGRGVGEQFF. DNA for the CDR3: TGTGCCAGCAGCCCGAGCGGGAGAGGGGTCGGTGAGCAGTTCTTC.

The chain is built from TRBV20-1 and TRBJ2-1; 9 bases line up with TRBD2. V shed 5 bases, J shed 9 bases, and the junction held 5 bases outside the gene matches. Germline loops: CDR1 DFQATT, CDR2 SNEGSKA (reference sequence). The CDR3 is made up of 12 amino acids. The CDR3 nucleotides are TGCAGTGCTCTAGCGGGACGGAGTGAGCAGTTCTTC. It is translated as CSALAGRSEQFF.

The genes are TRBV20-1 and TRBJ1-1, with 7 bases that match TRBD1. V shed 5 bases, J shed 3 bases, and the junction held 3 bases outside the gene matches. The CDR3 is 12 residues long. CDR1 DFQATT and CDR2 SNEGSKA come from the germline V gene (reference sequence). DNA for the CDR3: TGCAGTGCTCTTGACAGGGACACTGAAGCTTTCTTT. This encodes CSALDRDTEAFF.

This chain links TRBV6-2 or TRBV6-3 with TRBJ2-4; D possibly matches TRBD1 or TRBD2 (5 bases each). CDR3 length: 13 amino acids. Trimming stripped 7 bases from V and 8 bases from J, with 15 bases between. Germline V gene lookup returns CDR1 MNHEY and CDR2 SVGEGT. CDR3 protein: CASNQPPGHIQYF. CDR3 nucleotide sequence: TGTGCCAGCAACCAGCCACCGGGACACATTCAGTACTTC.

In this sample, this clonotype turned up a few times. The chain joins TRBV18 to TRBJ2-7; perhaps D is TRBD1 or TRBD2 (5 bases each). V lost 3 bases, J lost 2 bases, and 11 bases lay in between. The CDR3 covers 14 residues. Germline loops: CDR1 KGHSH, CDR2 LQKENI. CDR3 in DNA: TGTGCCAGCTCACCCGGGGCGGCGACCTACGAGCAGTACTTC. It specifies CASSPGAATYEQYF. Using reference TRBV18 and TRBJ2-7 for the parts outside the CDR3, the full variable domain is NAGVMQNPRHLVRRRGQEARLRCSPMKGHSHVYWYRQLPEEGLKFMVYLQKENIIDESGMPKERFSAEFPKEGPSILRIQQVVRGDSAAYFCASSPGAATYEQYFGPGTRLTVT.

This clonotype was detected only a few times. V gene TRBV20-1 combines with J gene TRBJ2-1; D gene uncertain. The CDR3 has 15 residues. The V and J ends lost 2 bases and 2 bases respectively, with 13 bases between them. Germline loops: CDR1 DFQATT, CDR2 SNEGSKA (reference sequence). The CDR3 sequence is CSARPADRTYNEQFF. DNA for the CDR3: TGCAGTGCTAGACCCGCCGACCGTACCTACAATGAGCAGTTCTTC.

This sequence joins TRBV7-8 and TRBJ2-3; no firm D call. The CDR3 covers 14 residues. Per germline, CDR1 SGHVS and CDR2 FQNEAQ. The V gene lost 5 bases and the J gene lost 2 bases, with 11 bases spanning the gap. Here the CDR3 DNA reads TGTGCCAGCAGCCGTACAAGAACCACAGATACGCAGTATTTT. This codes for CASSRTRTTDTQYF.

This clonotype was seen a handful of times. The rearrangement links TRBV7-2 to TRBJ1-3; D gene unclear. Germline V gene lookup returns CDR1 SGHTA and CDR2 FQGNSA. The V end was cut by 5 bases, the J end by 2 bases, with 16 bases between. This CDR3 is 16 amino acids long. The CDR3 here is CASSIDTAWTGNTIYF. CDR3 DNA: TGTGCCAGCAGCATAGATACAGCGTGGACTGGAAACACCATATATTTT.

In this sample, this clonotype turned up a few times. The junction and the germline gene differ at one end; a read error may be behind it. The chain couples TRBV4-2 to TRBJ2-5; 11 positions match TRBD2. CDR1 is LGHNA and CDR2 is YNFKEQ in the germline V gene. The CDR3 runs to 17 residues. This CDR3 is CTSSQMGTSGIQETQYF. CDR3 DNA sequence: TGTACCAGCAGCCAAATGGGGACTAGCGGTATCCAAGAGACCCAGTACTTC.

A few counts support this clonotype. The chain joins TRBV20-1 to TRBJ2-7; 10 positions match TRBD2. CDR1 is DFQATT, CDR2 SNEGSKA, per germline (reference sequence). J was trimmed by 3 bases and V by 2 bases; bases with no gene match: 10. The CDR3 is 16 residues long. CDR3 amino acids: CSARLAGDRYHYEQYF. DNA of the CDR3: TGCAGTGCTAGACTAGCGGGAGATCGTTACCACTACGAGCAGTACTTC.

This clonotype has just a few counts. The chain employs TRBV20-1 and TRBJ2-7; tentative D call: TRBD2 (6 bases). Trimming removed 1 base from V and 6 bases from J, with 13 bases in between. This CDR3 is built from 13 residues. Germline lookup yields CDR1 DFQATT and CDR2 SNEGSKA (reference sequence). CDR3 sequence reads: CSARVRVGGEQYF. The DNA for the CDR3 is TGCAGTGCTAGAGTCAGGGTGGGGGGCGAGCAGTACTTC.

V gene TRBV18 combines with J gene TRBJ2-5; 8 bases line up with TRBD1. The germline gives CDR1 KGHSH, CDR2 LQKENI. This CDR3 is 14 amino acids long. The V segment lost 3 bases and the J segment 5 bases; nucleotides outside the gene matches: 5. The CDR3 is CASSPDRGGETQYF. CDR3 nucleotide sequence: TGTGCCAGCTCACCCGACAGGGGTGGCGAGACCCAGTACTTC. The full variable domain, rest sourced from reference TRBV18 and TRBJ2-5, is NAGVMQNPRHLVRRRGQEARLRCSPMKGHSHVYWYRQLPEEGLKFMVYLQKENIIDESGMPKERFSAEFPKEGPSILRIQQVVRGDSAAYFCASSPDRGGETQYFGPGTRLLVL.

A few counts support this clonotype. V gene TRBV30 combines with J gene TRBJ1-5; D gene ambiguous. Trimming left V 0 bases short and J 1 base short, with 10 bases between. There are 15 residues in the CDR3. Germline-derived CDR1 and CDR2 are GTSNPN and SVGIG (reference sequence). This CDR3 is CAWSVRERSNQPQHF. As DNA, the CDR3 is TGTGCCTGGAGTGTACGAGAGAGGAGCAATCAGCCCCAGCATTTT.

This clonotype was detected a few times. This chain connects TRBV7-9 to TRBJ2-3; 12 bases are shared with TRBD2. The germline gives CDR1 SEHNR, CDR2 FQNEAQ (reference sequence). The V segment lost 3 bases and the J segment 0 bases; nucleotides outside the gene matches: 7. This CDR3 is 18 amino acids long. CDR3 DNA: TGTGCCAGCAGCTTGCTAGCGGGAGGGCCGGGTAGCACAGATACGCAGTATTTT. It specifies CASSLLAGGPGSTDTQYF.

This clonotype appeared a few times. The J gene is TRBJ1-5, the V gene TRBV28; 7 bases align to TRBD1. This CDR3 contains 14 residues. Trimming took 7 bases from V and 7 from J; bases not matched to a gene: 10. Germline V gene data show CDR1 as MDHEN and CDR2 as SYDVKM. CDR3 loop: CASNPRGLRQPQHF. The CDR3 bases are TGTGCCAGCAACCCCAGGGGGTTGAGACAGCCCCAGCATTTT.

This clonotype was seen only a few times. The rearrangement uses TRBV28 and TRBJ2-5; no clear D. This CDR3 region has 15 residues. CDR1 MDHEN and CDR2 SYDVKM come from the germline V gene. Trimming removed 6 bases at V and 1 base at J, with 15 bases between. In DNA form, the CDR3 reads TGTGCCAGCAGCCCCACATCGCGTCCCCAAGAGACCCAGTACTTC. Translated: CASSPTSRPQETQYF. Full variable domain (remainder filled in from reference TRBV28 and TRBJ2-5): DVKVTQSSRYLVKRTGEKVFLECVQDMDHENMFWYRQDPGLGLRLIYFSYDVKMKEKGDIPEGYSVSREKKERFSLILESASTNQTSMYLCASSPTSRPQETQYFGPGTRLLVL.

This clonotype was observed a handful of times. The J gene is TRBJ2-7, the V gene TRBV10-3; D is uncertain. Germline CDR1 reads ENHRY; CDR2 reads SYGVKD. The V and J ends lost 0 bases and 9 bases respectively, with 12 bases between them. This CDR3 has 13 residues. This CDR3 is CAISESIHPGQYF. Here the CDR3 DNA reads TGTGCCATCAGTGAGTCGATTCACCCCGGGCAGTACTTC.

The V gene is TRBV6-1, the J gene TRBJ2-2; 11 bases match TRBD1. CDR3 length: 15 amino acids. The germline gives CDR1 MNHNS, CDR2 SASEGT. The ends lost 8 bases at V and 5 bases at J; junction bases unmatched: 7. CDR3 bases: TGTGCCAGCGACCGGGACAGGGGGAGTACCGGGGAGCTGTTTTTT. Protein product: CASDRDRGSTGELFF.

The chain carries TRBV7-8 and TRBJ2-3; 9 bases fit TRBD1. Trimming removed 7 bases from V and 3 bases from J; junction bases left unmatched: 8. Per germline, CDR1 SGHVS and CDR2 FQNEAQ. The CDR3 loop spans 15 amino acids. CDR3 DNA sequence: TGTGCCAGCATCCAACAGGGGGCAGGGACAGATACGCAGTATTTT. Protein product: CASIQQGAGTDTQYF.

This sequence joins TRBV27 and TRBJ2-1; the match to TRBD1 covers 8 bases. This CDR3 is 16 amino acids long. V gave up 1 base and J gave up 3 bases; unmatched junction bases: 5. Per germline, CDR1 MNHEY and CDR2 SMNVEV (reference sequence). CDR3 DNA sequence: TGTGCCAGCAGTTTATTCGGACAGGGTTTCTACAATGAGCAGTTCTTC. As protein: CASSLFGQGFYNEQFF.

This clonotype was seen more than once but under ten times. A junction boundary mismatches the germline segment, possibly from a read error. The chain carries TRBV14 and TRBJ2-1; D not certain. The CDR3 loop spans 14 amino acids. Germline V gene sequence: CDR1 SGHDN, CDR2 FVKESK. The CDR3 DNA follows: TGTGCCAGCAGTCAAGTCAGGTCCCACAATGAGCAGTTCTTC. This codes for CASSQVRSHNEQFF.

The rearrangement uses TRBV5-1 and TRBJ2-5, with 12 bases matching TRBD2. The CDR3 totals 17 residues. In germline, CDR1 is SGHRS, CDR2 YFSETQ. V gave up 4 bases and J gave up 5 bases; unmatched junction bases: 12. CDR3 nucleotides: TGCGCCAGCAGCATAGGACTAGCGGGAAGACGGAGGGAGACCCAGTACTTC. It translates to CASSIGLAGRRRETQYF.

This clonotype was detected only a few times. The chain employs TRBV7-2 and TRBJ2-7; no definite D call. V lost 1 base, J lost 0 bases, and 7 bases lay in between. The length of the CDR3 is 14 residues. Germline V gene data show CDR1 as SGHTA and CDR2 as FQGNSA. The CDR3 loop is CASSLGGGSYEQYF. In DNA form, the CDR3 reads TGTGCCAGCAGCTTAGGTGGTGGCTCCTACGAGCAGTACTTC. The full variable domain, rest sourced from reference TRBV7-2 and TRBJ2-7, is GAGVSQSPSNKVTEKGKDVELRCDPISGHTALYWYRQSLGQGLEFLIYFQGNSAPDKSGLPSDRFSAERTGGSVSTLTIQRTQQEDSAVYLCASSLGGGSYEQYFGPGTRLTVT.

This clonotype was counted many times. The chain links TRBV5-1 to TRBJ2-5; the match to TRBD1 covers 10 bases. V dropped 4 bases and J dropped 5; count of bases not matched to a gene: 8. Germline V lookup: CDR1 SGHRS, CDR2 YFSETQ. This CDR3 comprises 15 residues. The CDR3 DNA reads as TGCGCCAGCAGCGCCGGGACAGGGGCGTGGGAGACCCAGTACTTC. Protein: CASSAGTGAWETQYF.

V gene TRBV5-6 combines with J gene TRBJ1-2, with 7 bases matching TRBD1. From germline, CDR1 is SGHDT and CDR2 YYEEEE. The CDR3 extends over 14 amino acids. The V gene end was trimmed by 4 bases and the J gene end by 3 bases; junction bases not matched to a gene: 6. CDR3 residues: CASSTTGRDYGYTF. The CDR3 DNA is TGTGCCAGCAGCACGACAGGGAGAGACTATGGCTACACCTTC.

CDR3 residues: CSALEEPVNEKLFF. The DNA for the CDR3 is TGCAGTGCTCTAGAGGAACCAGTGAATGAAAAACTGTTTTTT. The V and J genes are TRBV20-1 and TRBJ1-4, with D uncertain. The CDR3 is made up of 14 amino acids. CDR1 DFQATT and CDR2 SNEGSKA come from the germline V gene (reference sequence). V lost 5 bases and J lost 5, with 15 bases in between.